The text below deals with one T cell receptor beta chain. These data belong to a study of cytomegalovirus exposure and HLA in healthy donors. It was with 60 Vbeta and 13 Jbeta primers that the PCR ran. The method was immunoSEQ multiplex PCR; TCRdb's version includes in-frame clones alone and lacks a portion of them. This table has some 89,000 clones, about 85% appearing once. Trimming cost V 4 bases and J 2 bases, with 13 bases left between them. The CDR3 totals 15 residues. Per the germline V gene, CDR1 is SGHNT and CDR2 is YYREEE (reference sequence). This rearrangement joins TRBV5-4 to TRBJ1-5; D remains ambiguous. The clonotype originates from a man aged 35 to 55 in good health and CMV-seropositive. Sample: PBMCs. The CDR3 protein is CASSPSPSGNQPQHF. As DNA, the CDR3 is TGTGCCAGCAGCCCCTCTCCCTCGGGCAATCAGCCCCAGCATTTT.